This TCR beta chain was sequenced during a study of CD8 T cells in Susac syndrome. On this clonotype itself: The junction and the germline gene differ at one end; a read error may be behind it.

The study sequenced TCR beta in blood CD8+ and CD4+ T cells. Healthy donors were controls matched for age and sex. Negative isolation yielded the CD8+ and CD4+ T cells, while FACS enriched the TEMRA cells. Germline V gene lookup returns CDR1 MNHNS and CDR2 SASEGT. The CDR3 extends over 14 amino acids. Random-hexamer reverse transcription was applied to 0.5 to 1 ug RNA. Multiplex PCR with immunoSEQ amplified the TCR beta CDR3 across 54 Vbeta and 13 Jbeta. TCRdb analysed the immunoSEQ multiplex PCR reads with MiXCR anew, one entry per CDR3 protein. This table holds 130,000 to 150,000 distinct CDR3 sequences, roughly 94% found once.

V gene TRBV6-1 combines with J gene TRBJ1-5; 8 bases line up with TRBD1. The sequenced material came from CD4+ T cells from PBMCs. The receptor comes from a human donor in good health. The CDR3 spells CASRGQVSNQPQHF. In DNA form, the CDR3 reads TGTGCAAGCAGGGGGCAGGTTAGCAATCAGCCCCAGCATTTT.